This T cell receptor beta chain was obtained from a study of T cells after yellow fever vaccination. Findings of the study overall: It was a small share of clonotypes that appeared in both CD4 and CD8 compartments.

A 5'RACE template-switching step, the method used to make TCR cDNA, added a universal primer site and UMIs. MiXCR, applied by TCRdb to the 5' RACE reads, yields one record per CDR3 protein. The table has nearly 300,000 distinct CDR3 sequences, 8.7% seen once. V lost 1 base and J lost 0, with 5 bases in between. CDR3 length: 15 residues. The V gene's germline CDR1 is SGHRS and CDR2 YFSETQ. In the case of this clonotype: No antigen is known for it.

The input for sequencing was CD4+ T cells sorted from PBMCs, taken 5 days after the yellow fever booster vaccination. The source is a young man who received the YFV17D yellow fever vaccine. The V gene is TRBV5-1, the J gene TRBJ2-6, with D perhaps matching TRBD2 (5 bases). As DNA, the CDR3 is TGCGCCAGCAGCTTGACTAGCTCTGGGGCCAACGTCCTGACTTTC. It codes for CASSLTSSGANVLTF.